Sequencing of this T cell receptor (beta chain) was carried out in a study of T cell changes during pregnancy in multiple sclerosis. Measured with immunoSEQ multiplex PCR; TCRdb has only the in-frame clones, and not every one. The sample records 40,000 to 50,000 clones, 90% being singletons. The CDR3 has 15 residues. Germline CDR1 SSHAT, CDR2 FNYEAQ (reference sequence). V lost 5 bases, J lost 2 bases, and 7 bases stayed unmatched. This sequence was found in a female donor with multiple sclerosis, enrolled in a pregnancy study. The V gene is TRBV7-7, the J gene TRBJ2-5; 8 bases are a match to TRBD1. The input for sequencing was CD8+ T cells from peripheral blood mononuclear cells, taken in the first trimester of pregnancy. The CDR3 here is CASSTATGDQETQYF. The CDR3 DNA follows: TGTGCCAGCAGCACAGCGACAGGGGATCAAGAGACCCAGTACTTC.